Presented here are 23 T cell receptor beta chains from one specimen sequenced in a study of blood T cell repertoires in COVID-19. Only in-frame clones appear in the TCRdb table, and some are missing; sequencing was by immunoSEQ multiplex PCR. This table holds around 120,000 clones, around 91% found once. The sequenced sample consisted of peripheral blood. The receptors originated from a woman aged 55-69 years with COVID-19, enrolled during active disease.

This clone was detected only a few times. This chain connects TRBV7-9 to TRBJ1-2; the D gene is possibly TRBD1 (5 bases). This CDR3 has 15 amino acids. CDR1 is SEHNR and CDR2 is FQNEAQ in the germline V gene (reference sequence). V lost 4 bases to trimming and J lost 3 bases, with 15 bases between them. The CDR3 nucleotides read TGTGCCAGCAGCTCGCAGGGTGTTCAGGACTATGGCTACACCTTC. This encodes CASSSQGVQDYGYTF.

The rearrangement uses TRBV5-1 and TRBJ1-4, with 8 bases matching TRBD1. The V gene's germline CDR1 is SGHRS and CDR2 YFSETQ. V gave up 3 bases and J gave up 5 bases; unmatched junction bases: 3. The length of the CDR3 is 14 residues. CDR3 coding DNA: TGCGCCAGCAGCTGGGACAGGCTAAATGAAAAACTGTTTTTT. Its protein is CASSWDRLNEKLFF.

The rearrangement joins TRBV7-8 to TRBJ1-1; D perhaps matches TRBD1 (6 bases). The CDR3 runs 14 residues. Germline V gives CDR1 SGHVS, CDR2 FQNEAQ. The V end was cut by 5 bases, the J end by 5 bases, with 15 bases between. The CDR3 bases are TGTGCCAGCAGCGCCGAACAGGGATGGACTGAAGCTTTCTTT. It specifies CASSAEQGWTEAFF. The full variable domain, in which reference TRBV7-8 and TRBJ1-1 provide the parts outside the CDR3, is GAGVSQSPRYKVAKRGQDVALRCDPISGHVSLFWYQQALGQGPEFLTYFQNEAQLDKSGLPSDRFFAERPEGSVSTLKIQRTQQEDSAVYLCASSAEQGWTEAFFGQGTRLTVV.

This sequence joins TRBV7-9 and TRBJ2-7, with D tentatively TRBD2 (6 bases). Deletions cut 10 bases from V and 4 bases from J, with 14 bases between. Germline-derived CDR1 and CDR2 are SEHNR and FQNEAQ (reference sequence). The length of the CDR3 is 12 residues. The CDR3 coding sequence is TGTGCCACCTCATCGGAGGGATACGAGCAGTACTTC. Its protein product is CATSSEGYEQYF.

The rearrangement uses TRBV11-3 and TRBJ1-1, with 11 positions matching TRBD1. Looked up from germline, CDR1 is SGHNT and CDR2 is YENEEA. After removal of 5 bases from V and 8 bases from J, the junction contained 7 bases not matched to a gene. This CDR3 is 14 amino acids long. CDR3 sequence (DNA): TGTGCCAGCAGCACCGCTGGGACAGGGGGAGAAGCTTTCTTT. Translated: CASSTAGTGGEAFF.

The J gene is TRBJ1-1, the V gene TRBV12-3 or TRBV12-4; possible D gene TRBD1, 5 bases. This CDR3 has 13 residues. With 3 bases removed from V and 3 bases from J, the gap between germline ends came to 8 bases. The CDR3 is CASSLRGDTEAFF. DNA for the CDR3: TGTGCCAGCAGTTTGCGGGGGGACACTGAAGCTTTCTTT.

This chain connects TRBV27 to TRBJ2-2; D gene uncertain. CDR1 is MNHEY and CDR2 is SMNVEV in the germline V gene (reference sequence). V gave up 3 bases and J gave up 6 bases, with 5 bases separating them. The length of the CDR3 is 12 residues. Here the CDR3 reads CASSFPAGELFF. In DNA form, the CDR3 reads TGTGCCAGCAGTTTCCCAGCCGGGGAGCTGTTTTTT.

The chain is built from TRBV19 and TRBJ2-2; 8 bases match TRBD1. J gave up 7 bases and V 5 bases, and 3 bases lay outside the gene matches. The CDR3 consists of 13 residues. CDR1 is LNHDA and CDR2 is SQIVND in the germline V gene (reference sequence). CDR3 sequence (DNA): TGTGCCAGTAGTGCACAGGGGGTCGGGGAGCTGTTTTTT. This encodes CASSAQGVGELFF.

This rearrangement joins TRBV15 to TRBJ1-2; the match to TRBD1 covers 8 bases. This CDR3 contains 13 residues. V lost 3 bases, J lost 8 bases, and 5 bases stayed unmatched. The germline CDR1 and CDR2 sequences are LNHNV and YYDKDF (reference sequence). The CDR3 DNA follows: TGTGCCACCAGCAGGGGACAGGAGGTGGGCTACACCTTC. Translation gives CATSRGQEVGYTF.

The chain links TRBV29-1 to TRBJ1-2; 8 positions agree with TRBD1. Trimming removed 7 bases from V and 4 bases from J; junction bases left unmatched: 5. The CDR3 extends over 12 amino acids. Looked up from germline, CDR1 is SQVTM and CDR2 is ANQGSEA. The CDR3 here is CSDDRGAYGYTF. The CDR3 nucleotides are TGCAGCGACGACAGGGGAGCCTATGGCTACACCTTC.

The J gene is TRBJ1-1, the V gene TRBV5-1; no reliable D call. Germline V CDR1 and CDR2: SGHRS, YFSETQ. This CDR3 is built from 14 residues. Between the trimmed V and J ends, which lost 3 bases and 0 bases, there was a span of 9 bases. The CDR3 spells CASSYTAVNTEAFF. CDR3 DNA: TGCGCCAGCAGCTATACAGCGGTGAACACTGAAGCTTTCTTT.

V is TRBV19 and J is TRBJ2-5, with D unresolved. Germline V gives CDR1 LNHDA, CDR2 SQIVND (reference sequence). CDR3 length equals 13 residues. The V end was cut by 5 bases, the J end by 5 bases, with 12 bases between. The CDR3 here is CASSPARAETQYF. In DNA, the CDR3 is TGTGCCAGTAGTCCGGCCCGAGCGGAGACCCAGTACTTC.

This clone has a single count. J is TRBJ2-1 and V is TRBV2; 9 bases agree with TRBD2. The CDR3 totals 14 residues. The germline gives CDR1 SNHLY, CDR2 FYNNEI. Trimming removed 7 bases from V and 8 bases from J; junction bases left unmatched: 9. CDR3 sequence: CASKGRGGDYEQFF. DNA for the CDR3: TGTGCCAGCAAGGGGCGGGGGGGCGACTATGAGCAGTTCTTC.

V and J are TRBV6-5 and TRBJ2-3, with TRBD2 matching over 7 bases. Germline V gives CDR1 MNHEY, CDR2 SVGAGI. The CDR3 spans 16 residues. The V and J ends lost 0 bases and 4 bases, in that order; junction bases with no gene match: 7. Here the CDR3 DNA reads TGTGCCAGCAGTTACTCGTCTCGCGGGGGAGCAGATACGCAGTATTTT. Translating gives CASSYSSRGGADTQYF.

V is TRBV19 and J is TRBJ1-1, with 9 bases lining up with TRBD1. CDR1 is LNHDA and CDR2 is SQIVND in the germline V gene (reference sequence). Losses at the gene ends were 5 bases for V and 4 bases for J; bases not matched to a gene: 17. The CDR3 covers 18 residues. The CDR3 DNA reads TGTGCCAGTAGTGCCGCCCCCGACAGGGGGATTGCGGGCACTGAAGCTTTCTTT. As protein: CASSAAPDRGIAGTEAFF.

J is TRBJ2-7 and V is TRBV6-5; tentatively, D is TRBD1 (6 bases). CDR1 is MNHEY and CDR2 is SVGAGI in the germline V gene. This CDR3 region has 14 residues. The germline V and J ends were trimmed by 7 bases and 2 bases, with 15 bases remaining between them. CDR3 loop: CASKLGTLTYEQYF. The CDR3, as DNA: TGTGCCAGCAAGCTCGGGACACTAACCTACGAGCAGTACTTC.

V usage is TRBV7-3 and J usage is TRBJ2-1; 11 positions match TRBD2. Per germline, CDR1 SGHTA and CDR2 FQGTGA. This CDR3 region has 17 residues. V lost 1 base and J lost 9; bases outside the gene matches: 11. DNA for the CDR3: TGTGCCAGCAGCTTAAAATATTTAGCGGGGGGGCTGGCTGAGCAGTTCTTC. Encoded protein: CASSLKYLAGGLAEQFF.

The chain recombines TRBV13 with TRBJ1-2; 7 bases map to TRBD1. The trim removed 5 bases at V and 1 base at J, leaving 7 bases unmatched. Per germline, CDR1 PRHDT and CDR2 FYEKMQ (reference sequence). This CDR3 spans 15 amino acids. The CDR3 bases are TGTGCCAGCAGCCCAAGACAGGGCCGTAACTATGGCTACACCTTC. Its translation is CASSPRQGRNYGYTF.

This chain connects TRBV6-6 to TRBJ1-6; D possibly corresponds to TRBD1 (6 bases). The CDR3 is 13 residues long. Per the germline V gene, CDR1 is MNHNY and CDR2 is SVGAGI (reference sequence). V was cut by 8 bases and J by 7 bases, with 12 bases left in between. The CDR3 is CASGGTGNSPLHF. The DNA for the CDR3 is TGTGCCAGCGGAGGTACAGGGAATTCACCCCTCCACTTT.

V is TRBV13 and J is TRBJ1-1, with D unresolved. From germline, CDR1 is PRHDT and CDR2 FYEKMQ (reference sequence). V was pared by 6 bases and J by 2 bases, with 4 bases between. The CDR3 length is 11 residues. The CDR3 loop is CASRLNTEAFF. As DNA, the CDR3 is TGTGCCAGCAGACTCAACACTGAAGCTTTCTTT.

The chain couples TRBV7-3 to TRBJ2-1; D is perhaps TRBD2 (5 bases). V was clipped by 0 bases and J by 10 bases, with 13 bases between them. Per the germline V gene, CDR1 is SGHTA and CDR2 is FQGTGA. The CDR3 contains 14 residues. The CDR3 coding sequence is TGTGCCAGCAGCTTAACGCGATCCCGCGGGGAGCAGTTCTTC. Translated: CASSLTRSRGEQFF.

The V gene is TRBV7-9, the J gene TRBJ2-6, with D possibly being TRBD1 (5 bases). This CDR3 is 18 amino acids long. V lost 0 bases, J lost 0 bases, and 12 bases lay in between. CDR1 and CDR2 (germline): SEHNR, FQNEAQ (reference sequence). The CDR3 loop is CASSLAVTAFSGANVLTF. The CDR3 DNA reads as TGTGCCAGCAGCTTAGCGGTGACAGCCTTCTCTGGGGCCAACGTCCTGACTTTC.

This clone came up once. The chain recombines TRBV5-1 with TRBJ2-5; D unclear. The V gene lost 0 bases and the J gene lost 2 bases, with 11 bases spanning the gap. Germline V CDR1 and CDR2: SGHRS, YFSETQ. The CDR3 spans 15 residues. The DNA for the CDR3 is TGCGCCAGCAGCTTGGGACCGACACCGCAAGAGACCCAGTACTTC. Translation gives CASSLGPTPQETQYF.